The source of this T cell receptor beta chain is a study of shared clonotypes between healthy human individuals. Germline CDR1 reads SGHRS; CDR2 reads YFSETQ. V was clipped by 4 bases and J by 0 bases; unmatched bases: 3. This CDR3 is 15 amino acids long. The method was immunoSEQ multiplex PCR; TCRdb's version includes in-frame clones alone and lacks a portion of them. This sample has about 1.1 million clones, with approximately 75% found just once. The J gene is TRBJ2-2, the V gene TRBV5-1, with TRBD1 matching over 7 bases. The clonotype originates from a man between 18 and 35 years old in good health. Some clones in this sample may be carry-over from other donors' samples. The sequenced sample was memory CD4+ T cells from PBMCs. As for subset: CD45RA-negative fraction. CDR3 protein: CASSHRGPNTGELFF. The CDR3 DNA follows: TGCGCCAGCAGCCACAGGGGTCCGAACACCGGGGAGCTGTTTTTT.